Reported below is one T cell receptor (beta chain). The target antigen is unknown. This sample stems from a study of T cell responses to AZD1222 COVID-19 vaccine. Assay used: immunoSEQ multiplex PCR; TCRdb lists only in-frame clones, some missing. The sample shows some 190,000 clones, approximately 93% of them seen only once. V was shortened by 1 base and J by 2 bases, with 13 bases between the two germline ends. Looked up from germline, CDR1 is LGHNA and CDR2 is YSLEER. The length of the CDR3 is 16 residues. Some second doses came at about 4 weeks and others at about 12 weeks; these were pooled. General study results and limits: Close to half of all spike-specific TCRs reportedly target regions of the variants that are unmutated. With dominance at 160-218 and 743-854, vaccine-associated CD4 TCRs spanned spike.

Sequenced material: peripheral blood, taken 28 days after the second AZD1222 dose. The TCR was taken from an adult who received the AZD1222 COVID-19 vaccine. The chain is built from TRBV4-3 and TRBJ2-3; D remains unclear. CDR3: CASSQGIDWDTDTQYF. CDR3 coding DNA: TGCGCCAGCAGCCAAGGAATAGACTGGGACACAGATACGCAGTATTTT.